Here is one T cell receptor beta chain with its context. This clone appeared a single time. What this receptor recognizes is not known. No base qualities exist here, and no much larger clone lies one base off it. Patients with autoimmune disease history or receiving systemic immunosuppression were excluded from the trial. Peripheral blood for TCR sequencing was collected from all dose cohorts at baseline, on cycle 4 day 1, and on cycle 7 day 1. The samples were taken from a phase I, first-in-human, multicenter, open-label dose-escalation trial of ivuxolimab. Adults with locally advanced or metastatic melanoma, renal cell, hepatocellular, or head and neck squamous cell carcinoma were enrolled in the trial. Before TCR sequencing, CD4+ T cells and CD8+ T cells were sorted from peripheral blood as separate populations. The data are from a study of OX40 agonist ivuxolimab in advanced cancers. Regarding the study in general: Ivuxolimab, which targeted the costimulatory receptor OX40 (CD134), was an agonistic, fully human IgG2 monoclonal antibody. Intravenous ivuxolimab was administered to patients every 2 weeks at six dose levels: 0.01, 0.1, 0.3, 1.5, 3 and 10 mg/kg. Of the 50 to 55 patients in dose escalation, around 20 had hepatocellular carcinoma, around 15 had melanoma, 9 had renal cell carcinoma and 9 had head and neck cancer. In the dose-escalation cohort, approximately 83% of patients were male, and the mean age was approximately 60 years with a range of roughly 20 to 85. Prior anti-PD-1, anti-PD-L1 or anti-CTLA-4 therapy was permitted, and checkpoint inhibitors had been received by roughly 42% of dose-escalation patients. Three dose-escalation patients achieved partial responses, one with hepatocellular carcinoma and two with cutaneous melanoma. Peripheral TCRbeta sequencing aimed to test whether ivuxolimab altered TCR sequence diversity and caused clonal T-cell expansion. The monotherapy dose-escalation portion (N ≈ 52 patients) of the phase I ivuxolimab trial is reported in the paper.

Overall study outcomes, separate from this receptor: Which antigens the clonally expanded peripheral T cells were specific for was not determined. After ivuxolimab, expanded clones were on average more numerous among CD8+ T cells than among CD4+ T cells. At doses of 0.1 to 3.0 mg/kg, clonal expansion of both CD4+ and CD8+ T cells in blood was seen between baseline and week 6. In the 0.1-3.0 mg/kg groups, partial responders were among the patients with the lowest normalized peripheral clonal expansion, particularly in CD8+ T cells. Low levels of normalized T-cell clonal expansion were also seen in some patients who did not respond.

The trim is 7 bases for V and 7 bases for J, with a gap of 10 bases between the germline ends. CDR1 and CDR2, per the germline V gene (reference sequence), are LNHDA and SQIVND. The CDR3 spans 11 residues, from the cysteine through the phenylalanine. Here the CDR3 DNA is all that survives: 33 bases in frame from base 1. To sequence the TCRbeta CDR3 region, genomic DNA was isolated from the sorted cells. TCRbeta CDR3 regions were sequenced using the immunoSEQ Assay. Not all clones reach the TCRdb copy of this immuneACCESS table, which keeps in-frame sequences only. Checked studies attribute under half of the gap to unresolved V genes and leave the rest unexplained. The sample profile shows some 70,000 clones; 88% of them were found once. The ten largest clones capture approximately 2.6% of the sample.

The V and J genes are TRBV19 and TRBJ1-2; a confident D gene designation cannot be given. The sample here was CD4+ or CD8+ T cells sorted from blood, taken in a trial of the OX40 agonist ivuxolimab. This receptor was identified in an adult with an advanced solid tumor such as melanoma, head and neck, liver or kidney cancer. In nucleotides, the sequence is TGTGCCAGTACCGTAGGGCTTGGCTACACCTTC. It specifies CASTVGLGYTF.